This record covers a single TCR beta chain. Its matching antigen is unknown. Some clones are missing from TCRdb's copy, which holds only in-frame ones; the method was immunoSEQ multiplex PCR. The sample yields over 150,000 clones, around 89% seen once. This entry comes from a study of T cell responses to AZD1222 COVID-19 vaccine. Study information: Recipients boosted at about 4 weeks or about 12 weeks are pooled.

This CDR3 has 12 amino acids. V gave up 3 bases and J gave up 9 bases, with 9 bases separating them. CDR1 and CDR2 (germline): SGHTA, FQGNSA. General study points: Following two doses of AZD1222, Spike-specific TCR breadth and depth rose. Repertoires were obtained solely post-peak T cell response.

Sequenced material: peripheral blood, taken on day 0 of AZD1222 vaccination. The V call is TRBV7-2, the J call TRBJ1-5; tentatively, D is TRBD1 (5 bases). This sequence was found in an adult in good health. In DNA form, the CDR3 reads TGTGCCAGCAGCTTGAGGGGCATGCCCCAGCATTTT. Protein product: CASSLRGMPQHF.